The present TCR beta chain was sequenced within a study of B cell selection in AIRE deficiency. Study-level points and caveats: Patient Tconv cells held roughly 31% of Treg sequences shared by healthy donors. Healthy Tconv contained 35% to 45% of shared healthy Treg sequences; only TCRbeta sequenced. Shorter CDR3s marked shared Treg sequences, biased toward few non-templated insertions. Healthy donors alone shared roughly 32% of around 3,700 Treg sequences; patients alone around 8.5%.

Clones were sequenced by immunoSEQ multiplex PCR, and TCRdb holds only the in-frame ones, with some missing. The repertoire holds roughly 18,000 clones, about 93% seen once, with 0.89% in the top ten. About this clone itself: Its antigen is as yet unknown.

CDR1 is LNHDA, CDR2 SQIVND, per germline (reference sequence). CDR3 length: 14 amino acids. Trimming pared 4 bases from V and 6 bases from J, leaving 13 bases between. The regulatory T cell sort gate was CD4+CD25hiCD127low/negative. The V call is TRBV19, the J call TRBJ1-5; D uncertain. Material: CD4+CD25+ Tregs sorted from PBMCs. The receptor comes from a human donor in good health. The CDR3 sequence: CASSTQGGPQPQHF. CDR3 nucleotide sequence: TGTGCCAGTAGTACCCAAGGCGGGCCTCAGCCCCAGCATTTT.